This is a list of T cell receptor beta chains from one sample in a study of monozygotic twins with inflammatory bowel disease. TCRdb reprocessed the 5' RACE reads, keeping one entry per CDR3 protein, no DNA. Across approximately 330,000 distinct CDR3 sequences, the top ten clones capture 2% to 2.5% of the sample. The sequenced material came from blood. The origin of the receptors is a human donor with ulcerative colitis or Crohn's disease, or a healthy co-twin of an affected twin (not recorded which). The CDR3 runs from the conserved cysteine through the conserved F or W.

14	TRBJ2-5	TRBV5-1	CASGRGGNQETQYF
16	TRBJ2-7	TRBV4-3	CASSPQGGQGEYEQYF
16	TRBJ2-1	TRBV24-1	CATSDLGSGLGNEQFF
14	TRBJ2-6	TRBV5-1	CASRPGTGANVLTF
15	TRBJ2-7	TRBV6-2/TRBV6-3	CASSYSGGLTYEQYF
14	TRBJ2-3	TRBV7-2	CASSLGGGVDTQYF
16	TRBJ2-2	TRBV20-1	CSASRTSGVNTGELFF
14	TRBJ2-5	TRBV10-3	CAISESGTGKTQYF
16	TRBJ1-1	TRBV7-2	CASSLRIGSGNTEAFF
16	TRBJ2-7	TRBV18	CASSTPGGAGSYEQYF
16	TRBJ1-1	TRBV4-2	CASSQGPGEMNTEAFF
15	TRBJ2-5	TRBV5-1	CASNPSGGLQETQYF
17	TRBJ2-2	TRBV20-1	CSAREGVGTGIAGELFF
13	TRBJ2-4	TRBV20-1	CSARDERENIQYF
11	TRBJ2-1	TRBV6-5	CASSWGHEQFF
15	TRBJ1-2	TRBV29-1	CSVGSTGQTNYGYTF